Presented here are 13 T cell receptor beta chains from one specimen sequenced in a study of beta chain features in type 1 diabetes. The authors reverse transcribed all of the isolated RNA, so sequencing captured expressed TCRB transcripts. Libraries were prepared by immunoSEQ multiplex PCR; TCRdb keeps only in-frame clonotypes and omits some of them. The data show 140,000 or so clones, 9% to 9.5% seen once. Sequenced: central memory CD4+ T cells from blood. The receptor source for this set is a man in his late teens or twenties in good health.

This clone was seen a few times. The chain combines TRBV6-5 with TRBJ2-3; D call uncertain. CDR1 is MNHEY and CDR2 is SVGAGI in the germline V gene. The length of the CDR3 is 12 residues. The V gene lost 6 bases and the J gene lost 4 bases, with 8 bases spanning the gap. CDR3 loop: CASRSRSDTQYF. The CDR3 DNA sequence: TGTGCCAGCAGGTCCAGGTCAGATACGCAGTATTTT.

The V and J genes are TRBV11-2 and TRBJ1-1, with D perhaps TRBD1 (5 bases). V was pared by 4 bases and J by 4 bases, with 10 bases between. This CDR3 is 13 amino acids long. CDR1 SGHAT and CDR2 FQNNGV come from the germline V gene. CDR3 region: CASSWTQGTEAFF. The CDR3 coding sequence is TGTGCCAGCAGCTGGACCCAGGGCACTGAAGCTTTCTTT.

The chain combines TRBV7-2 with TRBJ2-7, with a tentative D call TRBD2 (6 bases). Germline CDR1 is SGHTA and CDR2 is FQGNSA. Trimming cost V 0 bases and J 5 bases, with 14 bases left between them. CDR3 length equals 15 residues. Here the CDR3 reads CASSLARQLANEQYF. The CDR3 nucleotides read TGTGCCAGCAGCTTAGCGCGGCAGCTAGCGAACGAGCAGTACTTC.

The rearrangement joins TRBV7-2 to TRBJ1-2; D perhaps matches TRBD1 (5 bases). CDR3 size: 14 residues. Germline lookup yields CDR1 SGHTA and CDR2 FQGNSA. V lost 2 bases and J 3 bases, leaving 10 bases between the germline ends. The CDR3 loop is CASSLSQGDYGYTF. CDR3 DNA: TGTGCCAGCAGCTTAAGTCAGGGTGACTATGGCTACACCTTC. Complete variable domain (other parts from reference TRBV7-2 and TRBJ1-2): GAGVSQSPSNKVTEKGKDVELRCDPISGHTALYWYRQSLGQGLEFLIYFQGNSAPDKSGLPSDRFSAERTGGSVSTLTIQRTQQEDSAVYLCASSLSQGDYGYTFGSGTRLTVV.

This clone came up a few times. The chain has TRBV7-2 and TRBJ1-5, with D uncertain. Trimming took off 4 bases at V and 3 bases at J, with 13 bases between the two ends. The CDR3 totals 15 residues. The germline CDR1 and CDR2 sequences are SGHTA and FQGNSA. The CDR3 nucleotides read TGTGCCAGCAGCTCGACCTGGGCAGTCAATCAGCCCCAGCATTTT. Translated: CASSSTWAVNQPQHF.

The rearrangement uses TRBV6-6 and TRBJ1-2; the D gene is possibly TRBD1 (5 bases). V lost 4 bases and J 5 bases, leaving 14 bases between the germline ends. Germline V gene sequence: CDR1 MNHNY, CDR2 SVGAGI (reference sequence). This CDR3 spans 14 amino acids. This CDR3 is CASSWGGTEYGYTF. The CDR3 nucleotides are TGTGCCAGCAGTTGGGGGGGAACCGAATATGGCTACACCTTC.

The CDR3 loop is CASSNPGQTYEQYF. The CDR3 region has the DNA TGTGCCAGTAGTAACCCGGGACAGACCTACGAGCAGTACTTC. V is TRBV19 and J is TRBJ2-7, with 7 bases that match TRBD1. CDR3 size: 14 residues. Germline trimming cut 4 bases from V and 2 bases from J; bases unmatched to any gene: 5. CDR1 is LNHDA and CDR2 is SQIVND in the germline V gene (reference sequence).

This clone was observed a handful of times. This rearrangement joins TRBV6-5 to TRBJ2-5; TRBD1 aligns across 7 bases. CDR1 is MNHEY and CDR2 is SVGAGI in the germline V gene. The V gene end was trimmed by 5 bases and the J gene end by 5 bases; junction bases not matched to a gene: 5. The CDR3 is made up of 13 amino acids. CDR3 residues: CASSDRVRETQYF. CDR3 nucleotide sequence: TGTGCCAGCAGTGACAGGGTTCGGGAGACCCAGTACTTC.

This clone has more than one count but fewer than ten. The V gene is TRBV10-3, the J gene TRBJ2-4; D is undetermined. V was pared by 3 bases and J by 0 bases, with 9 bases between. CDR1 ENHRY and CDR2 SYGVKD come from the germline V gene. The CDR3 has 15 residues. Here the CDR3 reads CAISDDTLAKNIQYF. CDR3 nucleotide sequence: TGTGCCATCAGTGATGACACCTTAGCCAAAAACATTCAGTACTTC.

CDR3 nucleotides: TGTGCCAGCAGCTTGACCGGGACAGGGGAAGGGTATGGCTACACCTTC. Protein: CASSLTGTGEGYGYTF. This chain uses TRBV7-9 with TRBJ1-2; 10 nucleotides agree with TRBD1. The CDR3 covers 16 residues. Germline loops: CDR1 SEHNR, CDR2 FQNEAQ (reference sequence). V lost 3 bases and J lost 5; bases outside the gene matches: 9. The full variable domain, in which reference TRBV7-9 and TRBJ1-2 provide the parts outside the CDR3, is DTGVSQNPRHKITKRGQNVTFRCDPISEHNRLYWYRQTLGQGPEFLTYFQNEAQLEKSRLLSDRFSAERPKGSFSTLEIQRTEQGDSAMYLCASSLTGTGEGYGYTFGSGTRLTVV.

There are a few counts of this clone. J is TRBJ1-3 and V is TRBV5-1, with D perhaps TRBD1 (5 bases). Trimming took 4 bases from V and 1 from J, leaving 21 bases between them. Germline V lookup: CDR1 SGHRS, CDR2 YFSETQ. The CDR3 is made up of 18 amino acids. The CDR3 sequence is CASSLGQGAQASGNTIYF. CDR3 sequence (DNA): TGCGCCAGCAGCCTCGGACAAGGTGCGCAGGCGTCTGGAAACACCATATATTTT.

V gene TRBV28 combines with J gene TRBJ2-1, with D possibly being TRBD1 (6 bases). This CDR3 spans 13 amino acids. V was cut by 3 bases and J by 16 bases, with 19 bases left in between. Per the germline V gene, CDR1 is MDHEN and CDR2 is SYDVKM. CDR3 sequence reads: CASSLTGPDWSFF. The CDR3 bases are TGTGCCAGCAGTTTGACAGGCCCTGACTGGTCCTTCTTC.

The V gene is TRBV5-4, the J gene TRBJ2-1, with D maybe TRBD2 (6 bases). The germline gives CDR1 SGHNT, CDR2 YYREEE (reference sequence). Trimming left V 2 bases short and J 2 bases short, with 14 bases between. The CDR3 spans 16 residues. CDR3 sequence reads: CASSFYGGNTYNEQFF. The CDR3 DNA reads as TGTGCCAGCAGCTTCTACGGCGGGAACACCTACAATGAGCAGTTCTTC.